A single sample gave rise to the 13 T cell receptor beta chains below, sequenced in a study of early T cells in non-severe SARS-CoV-2 infection. Via MiXCR, TCRdb re-called the 5' RACE reads, giving one row per CDR3 protein. The data hold over 50,000 distinct CDR3 sequences, with under 15% observed a single time. The sample here was whole blood, taken at baseline. These receptors all stem from an adult who was a healthcare worker with PCR-confirmed SARS-CoV-2 infection or an uninfected control (not recorded which).

This chain connects TRBV20-1 to TRBJ2-7; D might be TRBD2 (5 bases). This CDR3 has 12 amino acids. CDR1 is DFQATT and CDR2 is SNEGSKA in the germline V gene (reference sequence). The CDR3 DNA reads as TGCGTCCAAAGGGCGGGCCCCTACGAGCAGTACTTC. Translating gives CVQRAGPYEQYF.

This clonotype was seen only a few times. The J gene is TRBJ2-1, the V gene TRBV24-1; 7 nucleotides agree with TRBD1. The CDR3 has 16 residues. Germline V CDR1 and CDR2: KGHDR, SFDVKD. Trimming cost V 5 bases and J 4 bases; bases outside gene matches: 10. CDR3 amino acids: CATSGVTGAGYNEQFF. The CDR3 bases are TGTGCCACCAGTGGTGTCACAGGGGCAGGATACAATGAGCAGTTCTTC.

In its sample, this clonotype was seen a few times. For the CDR3, the DNA is TGTGCCAGCAGCGTAGGATCAGTTTACAATGAGCAGTTCTTC. Translating gives CASSVGSVYNEQFF. The rearrangement links TRBV9 to TRBJ2-1; D unclear. Trimming took 0 bases from V and 4 from J, leaving 8 bases between them. The CDR3 length is 14 residues. Germline CDR1 and CDR2: SGDLS and YYNGEE.

The V gene is TRBV29-1, the J gene TRBJ2-3; 7 bases align to TRBD2. The CDR3 has 13 residues. The trim removed 5 bases at V and 1 base at J, leaving 3 bases unmatched. Looked up from germline, CDR1 is SQVTM and CDR2 is ANQGSEA. CDR3 residues: CSVFRGGTDTQYF. As DNA, the CDR3 is TGCAGCGTTTTCCGGGGGGGCACAGATACGCAGTATTTT.

A few counts support this clonotype. V gene TRBV5-1 combines with J gene TRBJ2-5; D ambiguous. CDR3 length: 14 residues. CDR1 and CDR2 from the germline V gene are SGHRS and YFSETQ. Trimming cost V 4 bases and J 1 base, with 11 bases left between them. The CDR3 spells CASSLGATQETQYF. The CDR3 DNA reads TGCGCCAGCAGCCTAGGCGCAACCCAAGAGACCCAGTACTTC.

This clonotype was picked up many times. This chain uses TRBV5-6 with TRBJ1-1; weak D call: TRBD1 (6 bases). Germline V gene lookup returns CDR1 SGHDT and CDR2 YYEEEE. The CDR3 covers 15 residues. Trimming removed 4 bases at V and 1 base at J, with 14 bases between. DNA for the CDR3: TGTGCCAGCAGCCACTCTGAACAGGGGAACACTGAAGCTTTCTTT. Protein sequence: CASSHSEQGNTEAFF.

The sample holds a few counts of this clonotype. This rearrangement joins TRBV18 to TRBJ2-1; TRBD2 matches at 7 bases. Trimming took 0 bases from V and 2 from J; bases not matched to a gene: 1. The CDR3 runs to 15 residues. The germline V gene has CDR1 KGHSH and CDR2 LQKENI. The CDR3 coding sequence is TGTGCCAGCTCACCACCGGGGACTACCTACAATGAGCAGTTCTTC. This sequence encodes CASSPPGTTYNEQFF.

The sample holds a few counts of this clonotype. This chain joins TRBV6-5 and TRBJ2-7; a possible D gene is TRBD2 (5 bases). With 5 bases removed from V and 6 bases from J, the gap between germline ends came to 20 bases. CDR1 and CDR2 from the germline V gene are MNHEY and SVGAGI. This CDR3 is 15 amino acids long. DNA of the CDR3: TGTGCCAGCAGTCAAACGACTACTATTTTGGGCGAGCAGTACTTC. Translated, it gives CASSQTTTILGEQYF.

The rearrangement links TRBV7-8 to TRBJ2-7, with D perhaps matching TRBD2 (6 bases). Looked up from germline, CDR1 is SGHVS and CDR2 is FQNEAQ. V was clipped by 3 bases and J by 3 bases, with 12 bases between them. This CDR3 has 14 amino acids. The CDR3: CASSFGEVHYEQYF. The CDR3 DNA follows: TGTGCCAGCAGCTTTGGGGAGGTCCACTACGAGCAGTACTTC.

The chain recombines TRBV11-2 with TRBJ2-7; TRBD2 agrees at 7 bases. With 3 bases clipped from V and 2 bases from J, the junction kept 4 bases outside the gene matches. From germline, CDR1 is SGHAT and CDR2 FQNNGV. The CDR3 contains 14 residues. The CDR3 DNA reads as TGTGCCAGCAGCTTCGCGGGGGATACCTACGAGCAGTACTTC. As protein: CASSFAGDTYEQYF.

In this sample, this clonotype turned up a few times. V and J are TRBV14 and TRBJ2-3, with a possible D match to TRBD1 (5 bases). The CDR3 contains 16 residues. Germline CDR1 SGHDN, CDR2 FVKESK. Trimming took off 3 bases at V and 6 bases at J, with 19 bases between the two ends. The CDR3 loop reads CASSQLSGKGADTQYF. The DNA of the CDR3 is TGTGCCAGCAGCCAGTTATCAGGGAAGGGTGCGGATACGCAGTATTTT.

Only a few counts were recorded for this clonotype. The CDR3 here is CASSSTGPMNTQYF. As DNA, the CDR3 is TGTGCCAGTAGTTCGACTGGTCCCATGAATACGCAGTATTTT. The chain is built from TRBV19 and TRBJ2-3; no clear D. Germline CDR1 is LNHDA and CDR2 is SQIVND (reference sequence). This CDR3 has 14 residues. Trimming stripped 5 bases from V and 7 bases from J, with 16 bases between.

This clonotype has a count of ten or more. The rearrangement uses TRBV7-8 and TRBJ2-1; 8 nucleotides line up with TRBD2. Germline values: CDR1 SGHVS, CDR2 FQNEAQ. This CDR3 contains 16 residues. Trimming removed 2 bases from V and 6 bases from J; junction bases left unmatched: 9. The CDR3, as DNA: TGTGCCAGCAGCTTAAGGACTAGCCGACACTCCAATGAGCAGTTCTTC. Encoded protein: CASSLRTSRHSNEQFF.